The clone carrying this T cell receptor (beta chain) has ten or more counts. The data are from a study of T cells after yellow fever vaccination. From the 5' RACE reads, TCRdb called clonotypes with MiXCR, one entry per CDR3 protein. The sample lists fewer than 400,000 distinct CDR3 sequences, roughly 10% occurring once. This receptor was identified in a young man who received the YFV17D yellow fever vaccine. The sequenced sample was CD4+ T cells sorted from PBMCs, obtained 45 days after the yellow fever booster vaccination.

The DNA of the CDR3 is TGTGCCAGCAGTCCGGGGGGGTCTTACAATGAGCAGTTCTTC. This gives the protein CASSPGGSYNEQFF. The chain has TRBV12-3 or TRBV12-4 and TRBJ2-1; 8 bases fit TRBD2. This CDR3 spans 14 amino acids. J lost 4 bases, V lost 5 bases, and 4 bases had no gene match.